This TCR beta chain is drawn from a study of T cell responses to AZD1222 COVID-19 vaccine. Study-wide results and limits: There were repertoire samples only from the period after the peak T cell response. Among AZD1222 vaccinees, only six were seropositive at baseline. The CD4 TCRs associated with vaccination extended across spike and predominated at 160-218 and 743-854.

Assay used: immunoSEQ multiplex PCR; TCRdb lists only in-frame clones, some missing. In the table there are more than 110,000 clones, about 92% of which are singletons. To note about this clone: Its antigen remains unidentified.

V shed 6 bases and J 3 bases; nucleotides not matched to a gene: 8. The germline V gene has CDR1 MDHEN and CDR2 SYDVKM. This CDR3 is built from 16 residues. The clonotype was recovered from an adult who received the AZD1222 COVID-19 vaccine. The chain combines TRBV28 with TRBJ2-2; TRBD2 matches at 9 bases. The specimen was peripheral blood, collected 28 days after the second AZD1222 dose. The CDR3: CASSQPTSGHTGELFF. CDR3 sequence (DNA): TGTGCCAGCAGCCAGCCGACTAGCGGTCACACCGGGGAGCTGTTTTTT.